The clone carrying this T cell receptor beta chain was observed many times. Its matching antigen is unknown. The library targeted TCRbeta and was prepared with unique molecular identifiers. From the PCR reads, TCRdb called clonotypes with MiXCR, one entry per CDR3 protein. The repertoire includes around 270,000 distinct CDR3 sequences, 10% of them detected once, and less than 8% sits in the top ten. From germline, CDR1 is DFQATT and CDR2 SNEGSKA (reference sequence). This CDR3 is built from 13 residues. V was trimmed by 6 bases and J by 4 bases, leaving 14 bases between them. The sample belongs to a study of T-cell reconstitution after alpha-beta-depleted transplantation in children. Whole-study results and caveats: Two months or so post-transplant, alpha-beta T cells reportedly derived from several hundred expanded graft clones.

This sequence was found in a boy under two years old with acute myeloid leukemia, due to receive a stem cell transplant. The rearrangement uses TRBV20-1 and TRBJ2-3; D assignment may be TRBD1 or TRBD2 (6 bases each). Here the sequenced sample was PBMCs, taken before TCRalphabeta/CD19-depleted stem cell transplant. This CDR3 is CSAHTGAADTQYF. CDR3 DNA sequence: TGCAGTGCACATACGGGGGCGGCAGATACGCAGTATTTT.